Listed below are T cell receptor beta chains from one sample, sequenced in a study of cytomegalovirus exposure and HLA in healthy donors. The repertoire was sequenced with immunoSEQ multiplex PCR; TCRdb's copy has only in-frame clones and lacks some. Found here are over 200,000 clones, around 87% of them singletons; the top ten hold roughly 2%. Material for sequencing was PBMCs. The receptors stem from a young woman in good health and CMV-seropositive. Both conserved end residues are part of each CDR3. Fields, in order: V gene, D gene, clone size, J gene, CDR3 length, CDR3 DNA, CDR3 protein. A D gene is named only where the DNA matches it firmly. Not all rows give a size; the values are once, few, many and, for expanded clones, a class.

V gene: TRBV30
D gene: NA
clone size: NA
J gene: TRBJ1-1
CDR3 length: 15
CDR3 DNA: TGTGCCTGGAGTGTTGGAACAGGTCCAAACACTGAAGCTTTCTTT
CDR3 protein: CAWSVGTGPNTEAFF

V gene: TRBV5-4
D gene: TRBD2
clone size: NA
J gene: TRBJ2-7
CDR3 length: 16
CDR3 DNA: TGTGCCAGCAGCTTGGGACTAGCGGGAGGGCCCTACGAGCAGTACTTC
CDR3 protein: CASSLGLAGGPYEQYF

V gene: TRBV7-3
D gene: NA
clone size: NA
J gene: TRBJ2-5
CDR3 length: 13
CDR3 DNA: TGTGCCAGCAGTTCGGGGATCCAAGAGACCCAGTACTTC
CDR3 protein: CASSSGIQETQYF

V gene: TRBV7-9
D gene: TRBD1
clone size: NA
J gene: TRBJ1-1
CDR3 length: 17
CDR3 DNA: TGTGCCAGCAGCTCCTTCCTATTTGGGACAGTGGACACTGAAGCTTTCTTT
CDR3 protein: CASSSFLFGTVDTEAFF

V gene: TRBV9
D gene: TRBD1
clone size: NA
J gene: TRBJ1-3
CDR3 length: 15
CDR3 DNA: TGTGCCAGCAGCCCGGGACAGGCTAAAAGAAACACCATATATTTT
CDR3 protein: CASSPGQAKRNTIYF

V gene: TRBV18
D gene: TRBD1
clone size: NA
J gene: TRBJ2-3
CDR3 length: 14
CDR3 DNA: TGTGCCAGCTCACTGAGACAGGGTCCAGATACGCAGTATTTT
CDR3 protein: CASSLRQGPDTQYF

V gene: TRBV7-6
D gene: NA
clone size: NA
J gene: TRBJ2-5
CDR3 length: 13
CDR3 DNA: TGTGCCAGCAGCTTAGTCTATAGAGAGACCCAGTACTTC
CDR3 protein: CASSLVYRETQYF

V gene: TRBV7-9
D gene: NA
clone size: NA
J gene: TRBJ2-7
CDR3 length: 15
CDR3 DNA: TGTGCCAGCAGCTTAATAGACTACACGACCTACGAGCAGTACTTC
CDR3 protein: CASSLIDYTTYEQYF

V gene: TRBV7-8
D gene: NA
clone size: few
J gene: TRBJ2-1
CDR3 length: 16
CDR3 DNA: TGTGCCAGCACCCAAGGAGGGCTAGCGAGCTACAATGAGCAGTTCTTC
CDR3 protein: CASTQGGLASYNEQFF

V gene: TRBV9
D gene: NA
clone size: NA
J gene: TRBJ2-3
CDR3 length: 17
CDR3 DNA: TGTGCCAGCAGCGTAAAGTCAGGATCGGTAAGCACAGATACGCAGTATTTT
CDR3 protein: CASSVKSGSVSTDTQYF

V gene: TRBV10-3
D gene: NA
clone size: once
J gene: TRBJ2-1
CDR3 length: 14
CDR3 DNA: TGTGCCATCAGAATTGAGGCACTCGGGAATGAGCAGTTCTTC
CDR3 protein: CAIRIEALGNEQFF

V gene: TRBV27
D gene: NA
clone size: NA
J gene: TRBJ1-5
CDR3 length: 14
CDR3 DNA: TGTGCCAGCAGTGCTGACCACAGGAATCAGCCCCAGCATTTT
CDR3 protein: CASSADHRNQPQHF

V gene: TRBV4-1
D gene: TRBD2
clone size: NA
J gene: TRBJ2-3
CDR3 length: 16
CDR3 DNA: TGCGCCAGCAGCCAAGAGAGCGGGAGGGTTGCAGATACGCAGTATTTT
CDR3 protein: CASSQESGRVADTQYF

V gene: TRBV28
D gene: NA
clone size: NA
J gene: TRBJ2-1
CDR3 length: 14
CDR3 DNA: TGTGCCAGCAGTTTGAGACAGATCTACAATGAGCAGTTCTTC
CDR3 protein: CASSLRQIYNEQFF

V gene: TRBV4-1
D gene: NA
clone size: NA
J gene: TRBJ1-4
CDR3 length: 18
CDR3 DNA: TGCGCCAGCAGCCAAGGGTACAGAAACCTTGCAACTAATGAAAAACTGTTTTTT
CDR3 protein: CASSQGYRNLATNEKLFF

V gene: TRBV5-4
D gene: TRBD1
clone size: NA
J gene: TRBJ2-2
CDR3 length: 18
CDR3 DNA: TGTGCCAGCAGCTTGTGGGGAGACAGGGGACAAAACACCGGGGAGCTGTTTTTT
CDR3 protein: CASSLWGDRGQNTGELFF

V gene: TRBV4-1
D gene: NA
clone size: NA
J gene: TRBJ1-2
CDR3 length: 15
CDR3 DNA: TGCGCCAGCAGCCAAGGGGGGGGGCGGAACTATGGCTACACCTTC
CDR3 protein: CASSQGGGRNYGYTF

V gene: TRBV18
D gene: NA
clone size: few
J gene: TRBJ2-1
CDR3 length: 16
CDR3 DNA: TGTGCCAGCTCACCGGAACAGGTAGCGGATGACAATGAGCAGTTCTTC
CDR3 protein: CASSPEQVADDNEQFF

V gene: TRBV5-1
D gene: TRBD1
clone size: NA
J gene: TRBJ2-7
CDR3 length: 16
CDR3 DNA: TGCGCCAGCAGCTCAGGAGACGACAGGGGGACCTACGAGCAGTACTTC
CDR3 protein: CASSSGDDRGTYEQYF

V gene: TRBV5-3
D gene: TRBD1
clone size: NA
J gene: TRBJ1-4
CDR3 length: 15
CDR3 DNA: TGTGCCAGAAGCACCGGGACAGGGGGCGCATCAAAACTGTTTTTT
CDR3 protein: CARSTGTGGASKLFF

V gene: TRBV6-6
D gene: NA
clone size: few
J gene: TRBJ1-1
CDR3 length: 12
CDR3 DNA: TGTGCCAGCGCGGGATCAAGGGGAGAAGCTTTCTTT
CDR3 protein: CASAGSRGEAFF

V gene: TRBV2
D gene: NA
clone size: NA
J gene: TRBJ2-7
CDR3 length: 17
CDR3 DNA: TGTGCCAGCAGTGAAGAAGGAGGGCGTGACTATAAGATTGGGCAGTACTTC
CDR3 protein: CASSEEGGRDYKIGQYF

V gene: TRBV4-1
D gene: NA
clone size: NA
J gene: TRBJ2-2
CDR3 length: 15
CDR3 DNA: TGCGCCAGCAGCCCGGGACTTTGGAAGACCGGGGAGCTGTTTTTT
CDR3 protein: CASSPGLWKTGELFF

V gene: TRBV27
D gene: TRBD2
clone size: NA
J gene: TRBJ2-7
CDR3 length: 13
CDR3 DNA: TGTGCCAGCAGTGTCGGGAGGGTGGGCGAGCAGTACTTC
CDR3 protein: CASSVGRVGEQYF

V gene: TRBV27
D gene: NA
clone size: NA
J gene: TRBJ2-6
CDR3 length: 16
CDR3 DNA: TGTGCCAGCAGTTTAGTCGAGGCCACGGGGGCCAACGTCCTGACTTTC
CDR3 protein: CASSLVEATGANVLTF

V gene: TRBV7-9
D gene: NA
clone size: NA
J gene: TRBJ1-1
CDR3 length: 13
CDR3 DNA: TGTGCCAGCTGTAGGGGCAGGAACACTGAAGCTTTCTTT
CDR3 protein: CASCRGRNTEAFF

V gene: TRBV27
D gene: NA
clone size: NA
J gene: TRBJ1-5
CDR3 length: 17
CDR3 DNA: TGTGCCAGCAGTTTATCGAAGAGTCAGGCTAGCAATCAGCCCCAGCATTTT
CDR3 protein: CASSLSKSQASNQPQHF

V gene: TRBV7-9
D gene: TRBD2
clone size: NA
J gene: TRBJ2-3
CDR3 length: 15
CDR3 DNA: TGTGCCAGCAGCATTAGCGGGAGAGGGGCAGATACGCAGTATTTT
CDR3 protein: CASSISGRGADTQYF

V gene: TRBV5-1
D gene: NA
clone size: once
J gene: TRBJ2-7
CDR3 length: 14
CDR3 DNA: TGCGCCAGCAGCCCCTTGGGCGCCACCTACGAGCAGTACTTC
CDR3 protein: CASSPLGATYEQYF

V gene: TRBV29-1
D gene: TRBD1
clone size: NA
J gene: TRBJ2-7
CDR3 length: 15
CDR3 DNA: TGCAGCGTGGGGGGGTCACAGGGGGCGGACCACGAGCAGTACTTC
CDR3 protein: CSVGGSQGADHEQYF

V gene: TRBV4-1
D gene: NA
clone size: NA
J gene: TRBJ1-1
CDR3 length: 14
CDR3 DNA: TGCGCCAGCAGCCCTTGGGCCCGGGGCACTGAAGCTTTCTTT
CDR3 protein: CASSPWARGTEAFF

V gene: TRBV19
D gene: NA
clone size: NA
J gene: TRBJ2-7
CDR3 length: 15
CDR3 DNA: TGTGCCAGTAGTATCGTAGCGGAGGAGAGCTACGAGCAGTACTTC
CDR3 protein: CASSIVAEESYEQYF

V gene: TRBV7-9
D gene: NA
clone size: NA
J gene: TRBJ1-2
CDR3 length: 13
CDR3 DNA: TGTGCCAGCAGCCTACCCACTAACTATGGCTACACCTTC
CDR3 protein: CASSLPTNYGYTF

V gene: TRBV30
D gene: NA
clone size: NA
J gene: TRBJ1-3
CDR3 length: 15
CDR3 DNA: TGTGCCTGGATTGAGGGGGTACTGTCTGGAAACACCATATATTTT
CDR3 protein: CAWIEGVLSGNTIYF

V gene: TRBV10-3
D gene: TRBD1
clone size: NA
J gene: TRBJ1-5
CDR3 length: 15
CDR3 DNA: TGTGCCATCAGTGACCGGGACAGCCTCAATCAGCCCCAGCATTTT
CDR3 protein: CAISDRDSLNQPQHF

V gene: TRBV5-6
D gene: TRBD1
clone size: NA
J gene: TRBJ1-5
CDR3 length: 15
CDR3 DNA: TGTGCCAGCAGCTACGGGACAGGGTACAATCAGCCCCAGCATTTT
CDR3 protein: CASSYGTGYNQPQHF

V gene: TRBV20-1
D gene: NA
clone size: few
J gene: TRBJ2-7
CDR3 length: 11
CDR3 DNA: TGCAGTGCTAGGAAGGGGGTAGAGCAGTACTTC
CDR3 protein: CSARKGVEQYF

V gene: TRBV27
D gene: TRBD1
clone size: NA
J gene: TRBJ2-3
CDR3 length: 15
CDR3 DNA: TGTGCCAGCAGTCCCCCAGGGGGCACGACAGATACGCAGTATTTT
CDR3 protein: CASSPPGGTTDTQYF

V gene: TRBV7-6
D gene: NA
clone size: NA
J gene: TRBJ1-3
CDR3 length: 15
CDR3 DNA: TGTGCCAGCAGCTTAGAGAAGGGAGCAGGAAACACCATATATTTT
CDR3 protein: CASSLEKGAGNTIYF

V gene: TRBV6-1
D gene: NA
clone size: NA
J gene: TRBJ1-4
CDR3 length: 15
CDR3 DNA: TGTGCCAGCAGTGTAGGGGTCGCGACTAATGAAAAACTGTTTTTT
CDR3 protein: CASSVGVATNEKLFF

V gene: TRBV2
D gene: NA
clone size: NA
J gene: TRBJ1-4
CDR3 length: 14
CDR3 DNA: TGTGCCAGCAGTAAGATCATTAGAGGTGAAAAACTGTTTTTT
CDR3 protein: CASSKIIRGEKLFF

V gene: TRBV15
D gene: TRBD1
clone size: NA
J gene: TRBJ1-1
CDR3 length: 13
CDR3 DNA: TGTGCCACTTCCCGGGACAGGGCCAGTGAAGCTTTCTTT
CDR3 protein: CATSRDRASEAFF

V gene: TRBV28
D gene: NA
clone size: once
J gene: TRBJ1-1
CDR3 length: 17
CDR3 DNA: TGTGCCAGCAGGAGATTTGGGACTGCGGTTATTGGAGGTGAAGCTTTCTTT
CDR3 protein: CASRRFGTAVIGGEAFF

V gene: TRBV7-9
D gene: NA
clone size: NA
J gene: TRBJ2-3
CDR3 length: 11
CDR3 DNA: TGTGCCAGCACCCTGACAGATACGCAGTATTTT
CDR3 protein: CASTLTDTQYF

V gene: TRBV6-5
D gene: TRBD2
clone size: NA
J gene: TRBJ2-7
CDR3 length: 15
CDR3 DNA: TGTGCCACATGCCCTGTGCTAGCGGGAGAAAACGAGCAGTACTTC
CDR3 protein: CATCPVLAGENEQYF

V gene: TRBV5-1
D gene: TRBD2
clone size: NA
J gene: TRBJ2-1
CDR3 length: 15
CDR3 DNA: TGCGCCAGCAGCGAGACTAGCGGATTGTATGGTGAGCAGTTCTTC
CDR3 protein: CASSETSGLYGEQFF

V gene: TRBV2
D gene: TRBD2
clone size: NA
J gene: TRBJ2-7
CDR3 length: 15
CDR3 DNA: TGTGCCAGCAGACGGGGGCGGGAGGGCCTCTACGAGCAGTACTTC
CDR3 protein: CASRRGREGLYEQYF

V gene: TRBV19
D gene: TRBD1
clone size: NA
J gene: TRBJ2-1
CDR3 length: 13
CDR3 DNA: TGTGCCAGTATGAGGACAGGGTATAATGAGCAGTTCTTC
CDR3 protein: CASMRTGYNEQFF

V gene: TRBV27
D gene: TRBD2
clone size: NA
J gene: TRBJ2-1
CDR3 length: 15
CDR3 DNA: TGTGCCAGCAGTTCAGCGGGATCCGGCTACAATGAGCAGTTCTTC
CDR3 protein: CASSSAGSGYNEQFF

V gene: TRBV6-5
D gene: NA
clone size: NA
J gene: TRBJ1-1
CDR3 length: 15
CDR3 DNA: TGTGCCAGCAGTTACCTCGGACAGTTGAACACTGAAGCTTTCTTT
CDR3 protein: CASSYLGQLNTEAFF

V gene: TRBV5-3
D gene: NA
clone size: NA
J gene: TRBJ1-5
CDR3 length: 15
CDR3 DNA: TGTGCCAGAAGCTTGGACAGAAACCCTAATCAGCCCCAGCATTTT
CDR3 protein: CARSLDRNPNQPQHF